A selection of T cell receptor beta chains follows, all from one sample in a study of T cell responses to AZD1222 COVID-19 vaccine. Data came from immunoSEQ multiplex PCR; TCRdb stores just in-frame clones and leaves some out. The table includes 120,000 to 150,000 clones, roughly 93% detected once. This specimen consisted of peripheral blood, obtained 28 days after the second AZD1222 dose. Receptors were obtained from an adult who received the AZD1222 COVID-19 vaccine. Both conserved end residues are part of each CDR3. Each record gives: D gene, clone size, V gene, J gene, CDR3 protein, CDR3 DNA. D genes are given only for firm matches. Size tells how often a clone was seen (once, few, many) or the class of an expanded clone, and some rows leave it out.

d_gene: .; abundance: .; v_gene: TRBV25-1; j_gene: TRBJ2-1; CDR3aa: CASSDPGEGGPLRNEQFF; CDR3nt: TGTGCCAGCAGTGATCCCGGGGAGGGGGGCCCACTTAGGAATGAGCAGTTCTTC
d_gene: .; abundance: .; v_gene: TRBV25-1; j_gene: TRBJ1-1; CDR3aa: CASRLTDPNTEAFF; CDR3nt: TGTGCCAGCAGACTGACAGATCCTAACACTGAAGCTTTCTTT
d_gene: .; abundance: .; v_gene: TRBV19; j_gene: TRBJ1-2; CDR3aa: CASSTQTGIMNYGYTF; CDR3nt: TGTGCCAGTAGTACCCAAACAGGGATTATGAACTATGGCTACACCTTC
d_gene: TRBD1; abundance: few; v_gene: TRBV28; j_gene: TRBJ1-1; CDR3aa: CASRDPDRDTEAFF; CDR3nt: TGTGCCAGCAGAGACCCGGACAGGGACACTGAAGCTTTCTTT
d_gene: .; abundance: .; v_gene: TRBV28; j_gene: TRBJ1-1; CDR3aa: CASSYGLNTEAFF; CDR3nt: TGTGCCAGCAGTTATGGCCTGAACACTGAAGCTTTCTTT
d_gene: .; abundance: .; v_gene: TRBV11-2; j_gene: TRBJ2-3; CDR3aa: CASSFYRGDTQYF; CDR3nt: TGTGCCAGCAGCTTCTACCGGGGCGATACGCAGTATTTT
d_gene: .; abundance: .; v_gene: TRBV7-2; j_gene: TRBJ1-1; CDR3aa: CASSPQGPDMNTEAFF; CDR3nt: TGTGCCAGCAGCCCACAGGGACCTGACATGAACACTGAAGCTTTCTTT
d_gene: .; abundance: .; v_gene: TRBV5-1; j_gene: TRBJ2-7; CDR3aa: CASSSDSYEQYF; CDR3nt: TGCGCCAGCAGCTCTGACAGCTACGAGCAGTACTTC
d_gene: TRBD2; abundance: .; v_gene: TRBV5-1; j_gene: TRBJ2-7; CDR3aa: CASSPGGSRNYEQYF; CDR3nt: TGCGCCAGCAGCCCCGGGGGGTCGCGGAACTACGAGCAGTACTTC
d_gene: TRBD1; abundance: .; v_gene: TRBV2; j_gene: TRBJ1-4; CDR3aa: CASREQGAGEKLFF; CDR3nt: TGTGCCAGCAGGGAACAGGGGGCAGGAGAAAAACTGTTTTTT
d_gene: .; abundance: .; v_gene: TRBV6-5; j_gene: TRBJ2-7; CDR3aa: CASAPPYTEQYF; CDR3nt: TGTGCCAGCGCCCCCCCATACACGGAGCAGTACTTC
d_gene: .; abundance: .; v_gene: TRBV2; j_gene: TRBJ1-3; CDR3aa: CASAKDSGNTIYF; CDR3nt: TGTGCCAGCGCCAAGGACTCTGGAAACACCATATATTTT
d_gene: TRBD2; abundance: .; v_gene: TRBV28; j_gene: TRBJ2-1; CDR3aa: CASSLKAGYNEQFF; CDR3nt: TGTGCCAGCAGTTTAAAAGCGGGGTACAATGAGCAGTTCTTC
d_gene: .; abundance: .; v_gene: TRBV5-1; j_gene: TRBJ1-2; CDR3aa: CASSLDPGTNYGYTF; CDR3nt: TGCGCCAGCAGCTTGGATCCAGGGACTAACTATGGCTACACCTTC
d_gene: TRBD1; abundance: .; v_gene: TRBV6-5; j_gene: TRBJ1-4; CDR3aa: CASSLGQGGEKLFF; CDR3nt: TGTGCCAGCAGTTTAGGACAGGGAGGAGAAAAACTGTTTTTT
d_gene: .; abundance: .; v_gene: TRBV10-3; j_gene: TRBJ1-1; CDR3aa: CAISQFSYPEAFF; CDR3nt: TGTGCCATCAGTCAGTTTTCTTACCCGGAAGCTTTCTTT
d_gene: .; abundance: .; v_gene: TRBV4-2; j_gene: TRBJ2-5; CDR3aa: CASSQDLGGVQETQYF; CDR3nt: TGTGCCAGCAGCCAAGATTTAGGGGGGGTCCAAGAGACCCAGTACTTC
d_gene: .; abundance: .; v_gene: TRBV6-5; j_gene: TRBJ1-2; CDR3aa: CASSQGANYGYTF; CDR3nt: TGTGCCAGCAGCCAAGGGGCTAACTATGGCTACACCTTC
d_gene: .; abundance: .; v_gene: TRBV9; j_gene: TRBJ1-1; CDR3aa: CASSVEGRVNTEAFF; CDR3nt: TGTGCCAGCAGCGTAGAAGGCAGGGTGAACACTGAAGCTTTCTTT
d_gene: .; abundance: .; v_gene: TRBV19; j_gene: TRBJ1-2; CDR3aa: CASSPGRELVSNYGYTF; CDR3nt: TGTGCCAGTAGTCCTGGACGGGAACTAGTATCTAACTATGGCTACACCTTC
d_gene: .; abundance: .; v_gene: TRBV6-1; j_gene: TRBJ1-4; CDR3aa: CASSDRAEKLFF; CDR3nt: TGTGCCAGCAGTGACAGGGCCGAAAAACTGTTTTTT
d_gene: TRBD2; abundance: .; v_gene: TRBV6-5; j_gene: TRBJ2-1; CDR3aa: CASSNGLAGNNEQFF; CDR3nt: TGTGCCAGCAGTAACGGACTAGCGGGGAACAATGAGCAGTTCTTC
d_gene: TRBD1; abundance: .; v_gene: TRBV19; j_gene: TRBJ1-2; CDR3aa: CASSLRDRGNYGYTF; CDR3nt: TGTGCCAGTAGCTTACGGGACAGGGGGAACTATGGCTACACCTTC
d_gene: .; abundance: once; v_gene: TRBV6-2/TRBV6-3; j_gene: TRBJ1-1; CDR3aa: CASSYVRVTTEAFF; CDR3nt: TGTGCCAGCAGTTACGTCAGGGTTACCACTGAAGCTTTCTTT
d_gene: .; abundance: .; v_gene: TRBV6-5; j_gene: TRBJ1-2; CDR3aa: CASRDTGSSYGYTF; CDR3nt: TGTGCCAGCAGGGACACAGGGAGTAGCTATGGCTACACCTTC